This TCR beta chain was obtained from a study of shared clonotypes between healthy human individuals. The CDR3 loop spans 12 amino acids. Per the germline V gene, CDR1 is SGHRS and CDR2 is YFSETQ. Trimming removed 3 bases from V and 6 bases from J; junction bases left unmatched: 1. CD45RO negativity and positive selection for CCR7 defined naive CD8 cells, a population that excluded terminally differentiated effector memory CD45RA+ cells. Genomic DNA belonging to each subset was distributed in equal measure over several immunoSEQ plates. Per the original data handling: Filtering differed for immunoSEQ, which gave only junction sequences without quality scores. Libraries were prepared by immunoSEQ multiplex PCR; TCRdb keeps only in-frame clonotypes and omits some of them. That table supplies the V and J calls and clone size; D and trimming were determined from the DNA. The sample lists hundreds of thousands of clones, roughly 95% occurring once.

Sequences were obtained from naive CD8+ T cells sorted from blood. This TCR was recovered from a woman in her twenties or thirties in good health. This chain uses TRBV5-1 with TRBJ1-1, with 8 bases aligning to TRBD1. The DNA for the CDR3 is TGCGCCAGCAGCTGGACAGGGCCTGAAGCTTTCTTT. It translates to CASSWTGPEAFF. The full variable domain, with the rest looked up from reference TRBV5-1 and TRBJ1-1, is KAGVTQTPRYLIKTRGQQVTLSCSPISGHRSVSWYQQTPGQGLQFLFEYFSETQRNKGNFPGRFSGRQFSNSRSEMNVSTLELGDSALYLCASSWTGPEAFFGQGTRLTVV.